This T cell receptor (beta chain) is drawn from a study of cytomegalovirus exposure and HLA in healthy donors. The study's findings and limits: In the 95 to 150 validation repertoires, approximately 94% of cluster scores exceeded 0, per a later analysis. Confirmation in vitro established that three CMV-associated chains were specific for CMV antigens.

Points on this clone: Antigen unknown.

The assay was immunoSEQ multiplex PCR, and TCRdb's table has in-frame clones only and misses some. The sample lists 200,000 or so clones, about 86% occurring once. Trimming left V 5 bases short and J 2 bases short, with 15 bases between. Per the germline V gene, CDR1 is SEHNR and CDR2 is FQNEAQ (reference sequence). The CDR3 contains 16 residues. The chain uses TRBV7-9 and TRBJ2-2; D perhaps matches TRBD1 (6 bases). The sequence was obtained from a woman under 30 in good health and CMV-seronegative. The sequencing input was PBMCs. The CDR3 is CASSPLLGQNTGELFF. The CDR3 DNA reads as TGTGCCAGCAGCCCCCTCCTGGGACAAAACACCGGGGAGCTGTTTTTT.